This record looks at one T cell receptor (beta chain) sequence and its context. Its antigen is currently unknown. Most PBMC samples had roughly 0.5 ug input DNA in six replicates. TCRdb's copy holds only in-frame clones and misses some; the assay was immunoSEQ multiplex PCR. The sample has more than 9,500 clones, 50% to 80% seen once. Time point meaning: after neoadjuvant nivolumab, at surgical resection. This sample is drawn from a study of neoadjuvant anti-PD-1 for oral cavity cancer. Study overall: Around day 43, patients without progression received a fourth nivolumab dose before surgery.

Study conclusions and caveats: Treg/Th17 ratio rose with pretreatment blood and fell with post-treatment tumor TCRbeta clonality.

The ends were cut back, 5 bases at V and 5 bases at J, with 16 bases in the middle. Germline V gene lookup returns CDR1 SGHAT and CDR2 FQNNGV. The CDR3 loop spans 14 amino acids. Source: PBMCs, taken after nivolumab (anti-PD-1) treatment. This clonotype was obtained from a person aged 35-79 years with oral cavity squamous cell carcinoma. V gene TRBV11-2 combines with J gene TRBJ2-7; D may be TRBD1 (5 bases). CDR3 nucleotides: TGTGCCAGCAGCCACAGCGCAGGGCCGGACGAGCAGTACTTC. It specifies CASSHSAGPDEQYF.